Listed below are T cell receptor beta chains from one sample, sequenced in a study of T cell repertoires in cytomegalovirus infection. What these receptors recognize is not known. TCRdb re-called the reads with MiXCR, one entry per CDR3 protein. This sample has 450,000 to 650,000 distinct CDR3 sequences, with approximately 40% found just once. The starting material was cultured PBMCs, obtained from culture after CMV antigen stimulation. The origin of the receptors is a human donor in good health (CMV status not recorded). Some clones in this sample may be carry-over from other donors' samples. CDR3s include the opening cysteine and the closing phenylalanine or tryptophan. D genes are given only for firm matches. Size is stated for part of the rows, as once, few or many counts, or as a class when the clone is expanded.

v_gene: TRBV12-3/TRBV12-4
d_gene: TRBD2
j_gene: TRBJ2-1
abundance: few
CDR3nt: TGTGCCAGCAGTGCTAGCGGGGGGGTATACAATGAGCAGTTCTTC
CDR3aa: CASSASGGVYNEQFF

v_gene: TRBV2
d_gene: .
j_gene: TRBJ1-2
abundance: .
CDR3nt: TGTGCCAGCGAACTAAACACTAACTATGGCTACACCTTC
CDR3aa: CASELNTNYGYTF

v_gene: TRBV6-1
d_gene: .
j_gene: TRBJ1-5
abundance: few
CDR3nt: TGTGCCAGCAGTGACAACAAGAGGGACTGGGCAAATCAGCCCCAGCATTTT
CDR3aa: CASSDNKRDWANQPQHF

v_gene: TRBV6-2/TRBV6-3
d_gene: TRBD1
j_gene: TRBJ1-5
abundance: .
CDR3nt: TGTGCCAGCAGTCCCAGGCCTCAGGGGGGTCAGCCCCAGCATTTT
CDR3aa: CASSPRPQGGQPQHF

v_gene: TRBV12-5
d_gene: .
j_gene: TRBJ1-2
abundance: few
CDR3nt: TGTGCTAGTGCCCTGGCATTCTATGGCTACACCTTC
CDR3aa: CASALAFYGYTF

v_gene: TRBV6-2/TRBV6-3
d_gene: .
j_gene: TRBJ2-1
abundance: .
CDR3nt: TGTGCCAGCAGTTACTTCGGGCCCCTCGGCGATGAGCAGTTCTTC
CDR3aa: CASSYFGPLGDEQFF

v_gene: TRBV3-1
d_gene: .
j_gene: TRBJ2-7
abundance: .
CDR3nt: TGTGCCAGCAGCCAAGACCTGGGCTACGAGCAGTACTTC
CDR3aa: CASSQDLGYEQYF

v_gene: TRBV28
d_gene: .
j_gene: TRBJ2-7
abundance: once
CDR3nt: TGTGCCAGCAGTTTTTGGGTTAAGGGCGAGCAGTACTTC
CDR3aa: CASSFWVKGEQYF

v_gene: TRBV29-1
d_gene: .
j_gene: TRBJ2-1
abundance: .
CDR3nt: TGCAGCGTTGAAGTGATTGAGCAGTTCTTC
CDR3aa: CSVEVIEQFF

v_gene: TRBV20-1
d_gene: .
j_gene: TRBJ2-1
abundance: .
CDR3nt: TGCAGTGCTAGTGGGGGCCTAGTGGATGAGCAGTTCTTC
CDR3aa: CSASGGLVDEQFF

v_gene: TRBV27
d_gene: .
j_gene: TRBJ1-2
abundance: once
CDR3nt: TGTGCCAGCGCCGGCGGGACATTGCATGGCTACACCTTC
CDR3aa: CASAGGTLHGYTF

v_gene: TRBV12-3/TRBV12-4
d_gene: .
j_gene: TRBJ1-1
abundance: .
CDR3nt: TGTGCCAGCAGTTTAGCGAGAGAAGTGGGCGCTTTCTTT
CDR3aa: CASSLAREVGAFF

v_gene: TRBV12-3/TRBV12-4
d_gene: TRBD1
j_gene: TRBJ1-2
abundance: .
CDR3nt: TGTGCCAGCAGCAGGACAGGGAGCGGCTACACCTTC
CDR3aa: CASSRTGSGYTF

v_gene: TRBV6-5
d_gene: .
j_gene: TRBJ1-2
abundance: once
CDR3nt: TGTGCCAGCAGCCGTTCCCTTTCCTGGGGCTACACCTTC
CDR3aa: CASSRSLSWGYTF

v_gene: TRBV12-5
d_gene: .
j_gene: TRBJ1-1
abundance: .
CDR3nt: TGTGCTAGTTGCCCATCATGGATGTCGGACACTGAAGCTTTCTTT
CDR3aa: CASCPSWMSDTEAFF

v_gene: TRBV10-3
d_gene: TRBD2
j_gene: TRBJ2-3
abundance: .
CDR3nt: TGTGCCATCAGTGAAGACCGGGGCGGGGGTAAGCAGTATTTT
CDR3aa: CAISEDRGGGKQYF

v_gene: TRBV7-2
d_gene: TRBD1
j_gene: TRBJ2-5
abundance: few
CDR3nt: TGTGCCAGCAGCACGGACAGGGAAGAGACCCAGTACTTC
CDR3aa: CASSTDREETQYF

v_gene: TRBV28
d_gene: TRBD2
j_gene: TRBJ2-6
abundance: .
CDR3nt: TGTGCCAGCAGTGCGGGACTAGCGGGGGGGTGGGCTGGGGCCAACGTCCTGACTTTC
CDR3aa: CASSAGLAGGWAGANVLTF

v_gene: TRBV7-8
d_gene: .
j_gene: TRBJ2-3
abundance: .
CDR3nt: TGTGCCAGCAGTTTACGGACTCCGCTAGATACGCAGTATTTT
CDR3aa: CASSLRTPLDTQYF

v_gene: TRBV28
d_gene: .
j_gene: TRBJ1-5
abundance: .
CDR3nt: TGTGCCAGCAGTTCCCGTGGGGGTGGGAAACAGCCCCAGCATTTT
CDR3aa: CASSSRGGGKQPQHF

v_gene: TRBV25-1
d_gene: .
j_gene: TRBJ2-5
abundance: .
CDR3nt: TGTGCCAGCATGGCGCCGGGGGCCCAAGAGACCCAGTACTTC
CDR3aa: CASMAPGAQETQYF

v_gene: TRBV7-2
d_gene: .
j_gene: TRBJ1-1
abundance: many
CDR3nt: TGTGCCAGCAGCTTAGCCTTACCCCAAGGCAAGGTGGCTTTCTTT
CDR3aa: CASSLALPQGKVAFF

v_gene: TRBV7-2
d_gene: .
j_gene: TRBJ2-3
abundance: .
CDR3nt: TGTGCCAGCAGCCTCTACGTGGGGGATACGCAGTATTTT
CDR3aa: CASSLYVGDTQYF

v_gene: TRBV19
d_gene: TRBD1
j_gene: TRBJ2-1
abundance: .
CDR3nt: TGTGCCAGTAGTATTAGGACAGGGGTTCCCGGTGAGCAGTTCTTC
CDR3aa: CASSIRTGVPGEQFF

v_gene: TRBV10-3
d_gene: TRBD1
j_gene: TRBJ1-4
abundance: .
CDR3nt: TGTGCCATCAGTGAGGGACAGGGCGGTCGTGAAAAACTGTTTTTT
CDR3aa: CAISEGQGGREKLFF

v_gene: TRBV7-8
d_gene: .
j_gene: TRBJ2-3
abundance: few
CDR3nt: TGTGCCAGCACTCCGCGGAGGGGTGGCGCAGATACGCAGTATTTT
CDR3aa: CASTPRRGGADTQYF

v_gene: TRBV7-2
d_gene: .
j_gene: TRBJ2-5
abundance: few
CDR3nt: TGTGCCAGCAGCTTAGGATCAGGTGCCGAGACCCAGTACTTC
CDR3aa: CASSLGSGAETQYF

v_gene: TRBV5-4
d_gene: .
j_gene: TRBJ2-7
abundance: few
CDR3nt: TGTGCCAGCAGCCGACTCCCGGGACAACCCTACGAGCAGTACTTC
CDR3aa: CASSRLPGQPYEQYF

v_gene: TRBV29-1
d_gene: .
j_gene: TRBJ1-2
abundance: few
CDR3nt: TGCAGCGTTGAGGGGCGGACAGTAAAGGGCCCTCGGGGCTACACCTTC
CDR3aa: CSVEGRTVKGPRGYTF

v_gene: TRBV6-8
d_gene: .
j_gene: TRBJ2-1
abundance: .
CDR3nt: TGTGCCGTCTACAGGGAGTACAATGAGCAGTTCTTC
CDR3aa: CAVYREYNEQFF

v_gene: TRBV3-1
d_gene: TRBD1
j_gene: TRBJ1-1
abundance: .
CDR3nt: TGTGCCAGCAGAGGAATAGACAGGGGTGGTACTGAAGCTTTCTTT
CDR3aa: CASRGIDRGGTEAFF

v_gene: TRBV4-1
d_gene: .
j_gene: TRBJ1-6
abundance: .
CDR3nt: TGCGCCAGCAGCTCCCGGGACACCTATAATTCACCCCTCCACTTT
CDR3aa: CASSSRDTYNSPLHF

v_gene: TRBV7-7
d_gene: TRBD1
j_gene: TRBJ2-5
abundance: .
CDR3nt: TGTGCCAGCAGCTCGGACAGGGGGCATGGAGAGACCCAGTACTTC
CDR3aa: CASSSDRGHGETQYF

v_gene: TRBV20-1
d_gene: .
j_gene: TRBJ2-7
abundance: .
CDR3nt: TGCAGTGCTAGAGATCGCACAGCATCATTGTCCTACGAGCAGTACTTC
CDR3aa: CSARDRTASLSYEQYF

v_gene: TRBV18
d_gene: TRBD1
j_gene: TRBJ1-3
abundance: .
CDR3nt: TGTGCCAGCTCACCACCGAGGGGGCTCTCTGGAAACACCATATATTTT
CDR3aa: CASSPPRGLSGNTIYF

v_gene: TRBV4-2
d_gene: .
j_gene: TRBJ2-3
abundance: .
CDR3nt: TGTGCCAGCAGCCAAGATCCCCTAGCTAGCACAGATACGCAGTATTTT
CDR3aa: CASSQDPLASTDTQYF

v_gene: TRBV18
d_gene: .
j_gene: TRBJ1-3
abundance: .
CDR3nt: TGTGCCAGCTCACCCGTACAGGGTTCAGCTGGAAACACCATATATTTT
CDR3aa: CASSPVQGSAGNTIYF

v_gene: TRBV27
d_gene: .
j_gene: TRBJ2-5
abundance: .
CDR3nt: TGTGCCAGCAGTTTCACCCACGGGACGGAGACCCAGTACTTC
CDR3aa: CASSFTHGTETQYF

v_gene: TRBV7-3
d_gene: TRBD2
j_gene: TRBJ2-1
abundance: few
CDR3nt: TGTGCCAGCAGCTTGGGTACTAGCGGGAACGATGAGCAGTTCTTC
CDR3aa: CASSLGTSGNDEQFF